These T cell receptor beta chains were read from a single sample in a study of shared clonotypes between healthy human individuals. Data came from immunoSEQ multiplex PCR; TCRdb stores just in-frame clones and leaves some out. In the table there are roughly 590,000 clones, 95% of which are singletons. The material sequenced was naive CD8+ T cells sorted from blood. The receptors stem from a woman in her 30s in good health. The CDR3 runs from the conserved cysteine through the conserved F or W. The D gene is left open where the match is weak. Rows give clone size only sometimes, using once, few, many, or a class for an expanded clone.

-,-,TRBV4-1,TRBJ1-1,CASSQWGPMNTEAFF,TGCGCCAGCAGCCAATGGGGACCCATGAACACTGAAGCTTTCTTT
-,TRBD1,TRBV27,TRBJ1-4,CASRGGGNEKLFF,TGTGCCAGCAGAGGAGGGGGCAATGAAAAACTGTTTTTT
-,-,TRBV16,TRBJ2-1,CASSQPAGRVGVEQFF,TGTGCCAGCAGCCAACCCGCAGGGCGGGTCGGGGTTGAGCAGTTCTTC
-,-,TRBV30,TRBJ2-1,CACYLRSYNEQFF,TGTGCCTGTTACCTACGCTCCTACAATGAGCAGTTCTTC
-,-,TRBV7-8,TRBJ1-2,CASSFPGKIPLYGYTF,TGTGCCAGCAGCTTCCCCGGGAAGATCCCCCTTTATGGCTACACCTTC
-,-,TRBV7-9,TRBJ2-7,CASSSTTESSYEQYF,TGTGCCAGCAGCTCCACGACAGAAAGCTCCTACGAGCAGTACTTC
-,-,TRBV28,TRBJ2-6,CASSHMDETGANVLTF,TGTGCCAGCAGTCACATGGACGAGACTGGGGCCAACGTCCTGACTTTC
-,-,TRBV25-1,TRBJ1-2,CASSEIDSYGYTF,TGTGCCAGCAGTGAGATAGATTCATATGGCTACACCTTC
-,-,TRBV27,TRBJ2-7,CASSLLGRYEQYF,TGTGCCAGCAGTTTACTCGGACGCTACGAGCAGTACTTC
-,TRBD1,TRBV2,TRBJ2-7,CASSEALLGQGAYEQYF,TGTGCCAGCAGTGAAGCGCTTCTAGGACAGGGGGCCTACGAGCAGTACTTC
-,-,TRBV15,TRBJ2-7,CATSRDSFAGYEQYF,TGTGCCACCAGCAGAGACTCCTTTGCGGGCTACGAGCAGTACTTC
-,-,TRBV13,TRBJ2-5,CASSFGLQETQYF,TGTGCCAGCAGCTTCGGACTCCAAGAGACCCAGTACTTC
-,TRBD2,TRBV6-5,TRBJ2-1,CASSYSTSGRYEQFF,TGTGCCAGCAGTTACTCGACTAGCGGGAGATATGAGCAGTTCTTC
-,TRBD2,TRBV29-1,TRBJ2-3,CSVEEAGVGTDTQYF,TGCAGCGTTGAAGAGGCGGGAGTTGGCACAGATACGCAGTATTTT
-,-,TRBV28,TRBJ2-1,CASRSYNEQFF,TGTGCCAGCAGGTCTTACAATGAGCAGTTCTTC
once,TRBD2,TRBV28,TRBJ2-3,CASSLGTSGSTDTQYF,TGTGCCAGCAGTTTAGGGACTAGCGGGAGCACAGATACGCAGTATTTT
-,TRBD1,TRBV4-1,TRBJ2-6,CASSHRDSGANVLTF,TGCGCCAGCAGCCACAGGGACAGTGGGGCCAACGTCCTGACTTTC
once,TRBD1,TRBV6-5,TRBJ2-5,CASTTGGWETQYF,TGTGCCAGCACGACAGGGGGCTGGGAGACCCAGTACTTC
-,-,TRBV4-2,TRBJ2-1,CASSFRTVYNEQFF,TGTGCCAGCAGCTTTAGGACTGTTTACAATGAGCAGTTCTTC
once,-,TRBV4-1,TRBJ2-7,CASSQSPRTGWDYEQYF,TGCGCCAGCAGCCAAAGTCCTCGCACAGGGTGGGATTACGAGCAGTACTTC
-,-,TRBV7-3,TRBJ2-1,CASSLTAGVGGYNEQFF,TGTGCCAGCAGCTTAACCGCCGGCGTGGGGGGATACAATGAGCAGTTCTTC
-,TRBD2,TRBV13,TRBJ2-7,CASSPRGSGGQDEQYF,TGTGCCAGCAGCCCCCGGGGTAGCGGGGGGCAAGACGAGCAGTACTTC
-,TRBD2,TRBV15,TRBJ2-7,CATSRDRTSSYEQYF,TGTGCCACCAGCAGAGACAGGACTAGCTCCTACGAGCAGTACTTC
-,TRBD2,TRBV7-6,TRBJ2-7,CASSSLSGSVHEQYF,TGTGCCAGCAGCTCCCTTAGCGGGAGTGTTCACGAGCAGTACTTC
-,TRBD1,TRBV27,TRBJ2-7,CASWTGDSEQYF,TGTGCCAGCTGGACAGGGGACAGCGAGCAGTACTTC
-,-,TRBV7-9,TRBJ2-7,CASSLGRSYEQYF,TGTGCCAGCAGCTTAGGCAGATCCTACGAGCAGTACTTC
-,-,TRBV7-2,TRBJ2-1,CASSFPSVTLNSYNEQFF,TGTGCCAGCAGCTTTCCTAGCGTAACCTTAAACTCCTACAATGAGCAGTTCTTC
-,-,TRBV28,TRBJ1-3,CASSSRGSGNTIYF,TGTGCCAGCAGTTCGAGGGGATCTGGAAACACCATATATTTT
-,-,TRBV7-8,TRBJ2-7,CASSLIASTGRIYEQYF,TGTGCCAGCAGCTTAATCGCCAGTACAGGGAGGATTTACGAGCAGTACTTC
-,-,TRBV6-1,TRBJ1-2,CASVAVASYGYTF,TGTGCCAGCGTCGCGGTAGCTAGCTATGGCTACACCTTC
-,-,TRBV27,TRBJ1-5,CASLQSGYSNQPQHF,TGTGCCAGCCTCCAGTCGGGGTATAGCAATCAGCCCCAGCATTTT
-,-,TRBV19,TRBJ1-5,CASSIELTNSNQPQHF,TGTGCCAGTAGTATCGAGCTTACTAATAGCAATCAGCCCCAGCATTTT
once,-,TRBV19,TRBJ1-5,CASTEGNQPQHF,TGTGCCAGCACAGAGGGCAATCAGCCCCAGCATTTT
-,-,TRBV9,TRBJ1-2,CASSVLQNYGYTF,TGTGCCAGCAGCGTTTTACAGAACTATGGCTACACCTTC
-,TRBD1,TRBV5-1,TRBJ2-1,CASSQYRGPYNEQFF,TGCGCCAGCAGTCAATACAGGGGGCCCTACAATGAGCAGTTCTTC
-,-,TRBV19,TRBJ1-1,CASSIGARTEAFF,TGTGCCAGTAGTATTGGGGCCCGAACTGAAGCTTTCTTT
-,-,TRBV5-4,TRBJ2-7,CASNSEESYEQYF,TGTGCCAGCAATTCGGAAGAATCCTACGAGCAGTACTTC
-,-,TRBV7-6,TRBJ2-7,CASSNSYEQYF,TGTGCCAGCAGCAATTCCTACGAGCAGTACTTC
-,-,TRBV28,TRBJ2-2,CASSQWQKGLSLNTGELFF,TGTGCCAGCAGTCAATGGCAGAAAGGTCTATCTTTGAACACCGGGGAGCTGTTTTTT
-,TRBD2,TRBV7-6,TRBJ2-1,CASSFLGTSTYNEQFF,TGTGCCAGCAGCTTTTTAGGGACTAGTACCTACAATGAGCAGTTCTTC
once,TRBD1,TRBV15,TRBJ2-6,CATSTDRGSGANVLTF,TGTGCCACCAGCACGGACAGGGGGTCTGGGGCCAACGTCCTGACTTTC
-,TRBD1,TRBV27,TRBJ2-3,CASSDGTGISDTQYF,TGTGCCAGCAGTGACGGGACAGGGATTTCAGATACGCAGTATTTT
-,-,TRBV28,TRBJ2-3,CASSLYAGPTDTQYF,TGTGCCAGCAGTTTATACGCGGGGCCGACAGATACGCAGTATTTT
once,-,TRBV28,TRBJ1-1,CASSLKVGHLNTEAFF,TGTGCCAGCAGTTTAAAGGTCGGCCATCTGAACACTGAAGCTTTCTTT
-,TRBD1,TRBV28,TRBJ2-7,CASSFFWTGGHEQYF,TGTGCCAGCAGCTTTTTCTGGACAGGGGGCCACGAGCAGTACTTC